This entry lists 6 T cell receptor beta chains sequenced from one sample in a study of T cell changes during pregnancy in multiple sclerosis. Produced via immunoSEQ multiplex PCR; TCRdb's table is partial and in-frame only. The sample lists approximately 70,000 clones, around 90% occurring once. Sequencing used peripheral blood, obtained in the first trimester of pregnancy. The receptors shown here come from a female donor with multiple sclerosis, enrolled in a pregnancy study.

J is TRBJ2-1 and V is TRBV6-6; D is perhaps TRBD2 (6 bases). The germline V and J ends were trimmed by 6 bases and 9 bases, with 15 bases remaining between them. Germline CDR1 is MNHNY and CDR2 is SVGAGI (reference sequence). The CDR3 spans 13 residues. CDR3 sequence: CASRPTSRGEQFF. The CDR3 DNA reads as TGTGCCAGCAGGCCGACTAGTCGAGGTGAGCAGTTCTTC.

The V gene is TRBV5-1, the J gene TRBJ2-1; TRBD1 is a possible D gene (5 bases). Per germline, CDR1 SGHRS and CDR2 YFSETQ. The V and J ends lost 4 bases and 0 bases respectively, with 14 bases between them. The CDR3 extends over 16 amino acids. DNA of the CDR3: TGCGCCAGCAGCCGCGTTGGGGCTGCCTCCTACAATGAGCAGTTCTTC. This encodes CASSRVGAASYNEQFF.

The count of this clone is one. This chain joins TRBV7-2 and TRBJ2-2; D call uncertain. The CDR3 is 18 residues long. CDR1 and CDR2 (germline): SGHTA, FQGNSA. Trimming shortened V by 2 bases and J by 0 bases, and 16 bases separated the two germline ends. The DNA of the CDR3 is TGTGCCAGCAGCTTAATCCCCTTTGAGCCGACGAACACCGGGGAGCTGTTTTTT. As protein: CASSLIPFEPTNTGELFF.

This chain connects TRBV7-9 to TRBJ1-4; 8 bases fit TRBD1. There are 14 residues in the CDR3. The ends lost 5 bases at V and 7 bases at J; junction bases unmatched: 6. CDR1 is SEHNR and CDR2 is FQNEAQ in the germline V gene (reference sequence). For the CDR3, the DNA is TGTGCCAGCAGCCCCACACAGGGGGTTGAAAAACTGTTTTTT. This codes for CASSPTQGVEKLFF.

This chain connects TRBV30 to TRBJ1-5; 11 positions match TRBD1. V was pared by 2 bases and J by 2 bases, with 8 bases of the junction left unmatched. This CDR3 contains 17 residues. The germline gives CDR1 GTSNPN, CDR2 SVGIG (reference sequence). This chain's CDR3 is CAWSSGQGGAGNQPQHF. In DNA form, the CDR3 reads TGTGCCTGGAGTTCGGGACAGGGGGGAGCTGGCAATCAGCCCCAGCATTTT.

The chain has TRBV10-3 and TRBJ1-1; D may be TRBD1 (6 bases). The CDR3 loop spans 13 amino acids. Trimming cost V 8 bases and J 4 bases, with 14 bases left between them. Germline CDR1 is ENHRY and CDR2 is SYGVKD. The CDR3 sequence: CAIGGVGGTEAFF. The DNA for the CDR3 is TGTGCCATCGGGGGCGTAGGGGGCACTGAAGCTTTCTTT.